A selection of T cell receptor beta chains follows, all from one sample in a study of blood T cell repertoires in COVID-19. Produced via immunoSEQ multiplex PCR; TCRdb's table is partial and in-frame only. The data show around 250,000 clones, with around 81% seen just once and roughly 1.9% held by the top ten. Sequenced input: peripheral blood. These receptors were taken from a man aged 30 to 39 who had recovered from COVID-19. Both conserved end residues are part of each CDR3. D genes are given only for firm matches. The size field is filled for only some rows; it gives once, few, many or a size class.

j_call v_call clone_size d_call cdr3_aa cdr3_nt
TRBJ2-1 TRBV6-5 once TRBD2 CASSYYVGKRGNEQFF TGTGCCAGCAGTTACTACGTCGGGAAGCGGGGTAATGAGCAGTTCTTC
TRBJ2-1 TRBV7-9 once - CASSSLDVEQFF TGTGCCAGCAGCTCGCTAGATGTTGAGCAGTTCTTC
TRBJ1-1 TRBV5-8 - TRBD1 CASSPFQGAFTEAFF TGTGCCAGCAGCCCTTTTCAGGGGGCATTTACTGAAGCTTTCTTT
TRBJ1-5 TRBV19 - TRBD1 CASSMRGGQGFDQPQHF TGTGCCAGTAGTATGCGTGGAGGACAGGGCTTCGATCAGCCCCAGCATTTT
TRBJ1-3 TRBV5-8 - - CASSLGSISGNTIYF TGTGCCAGCAGCTTGGGTTCCATTTCTGGAAACACCATATATTTT
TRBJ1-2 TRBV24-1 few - CASQQISAGYTF TGTGCCTCCCAACAGATATCCGCTGGCTACACCTTC
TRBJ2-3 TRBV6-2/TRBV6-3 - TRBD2 CASSYGRGGPPTDTQYF TGTGCCAGCAGTTACGGGCGCGGGGGGCCACCCACAGATACGCAGTATTTT
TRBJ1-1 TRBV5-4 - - CASTREWPNTEAFF TGTGCCAGCACCCGGGAGTGGCCTAACACTGAAGCTTTCTTT
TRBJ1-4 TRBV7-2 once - CASRIGVGEKLFF TGTGCCAGCAGGATAGGAGTCGGCGAAAAACTGTTTTTT
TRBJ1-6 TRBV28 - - CASSFQRSRSPLHF TGTGCCAGCAGTTTTCAGAGGTCGCGGTCACCCCTCCACTTT
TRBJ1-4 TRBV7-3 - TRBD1 CASSLKGQRSGGLFF TGTGCCAGCAGCCTAAAGGGACAGCGGAGTGGCGGACTGTTTTTT
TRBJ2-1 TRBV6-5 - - CASRGTSSYNEQFF TGTGCCAGCAGGGGGACATCCTCCTACAATGAGCAGTTCTTC
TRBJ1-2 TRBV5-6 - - CATARRGHDGYTF TGTGCCACTGCGCGCAGGGGTCACGATGGCTACACCTTC
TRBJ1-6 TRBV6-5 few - CASSHREYNSPLHF TGTGCCAGCAGTCACAGGGAATATAATTCACCCCTCCACTTT
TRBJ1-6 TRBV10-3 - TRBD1 CAISDPGQGAYSPLHF TGTGCCATCAGTGACCCGGGACAGGGGGCTTATTCACCCCTCCACTTT
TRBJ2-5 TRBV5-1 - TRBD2 CASRRDYQETQYF TGCGCCAGCAGGCGGGACTATCAAGAGACCCAGTACTTC
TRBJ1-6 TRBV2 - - CASSGGASPLHF TGTGCCAGCAGCGGGGGGGCTTCACCCCTCCACTTT
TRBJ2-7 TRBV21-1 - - CASSKARGATYEQYF TGTGCCAGCAGCAAAGCTCGGGGGGCCACCTACGAGCAGTACTTC
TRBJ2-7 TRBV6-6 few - CASGQPDPYEQYF TGTGCCAGCGGGCAGCCCGACCCCTACGAGCAGTACTTC
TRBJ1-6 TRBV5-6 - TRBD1 CASSLAQQGNSPLHF TGTGCCAGCAGCTTGGCCCAACAGGGGAATTCACCCCTCCACTTT